This T cell receptor beta chain was sequenced for a study of blood T cell repertoires in COVID-19. In the authors' methods: Reference gene primer amplification gave nucleated cell count estimates. Produced via immunoSEQ multiplex PCR; TCRdb's table is partial and in-frame only. That table gives V, J and clone size, and the DNA gave D and trimming. In the table there are 250,000 or so clones, more than 70% of which are singletons. The clonotype was recovered from a woman between 25 and 40 years old with COVID-19, enrolled during active disease. The sample comprised peripheral blood.

CDR3 sequence: CASSLDYGGTGSNQPQHF. DNA for the CDR3: TGTGCCAGCAGCTTAGATTATGGGGGAACAGGGTCCAATCAGCCCCAGCATTTT. The genes are TRBV7-9 and TRBJ1-5; tentative D call: TRBD1 (6 bases). The CDR3 loop spans 18 amino acids. The V end lost 1 base, the J end lost 3 bases, and 19 bases lay between the germline ends. CDR1 and CDR2 from the germline V gene are SEHNR and FQNEAQ (reference sequence). Looking up the rest from reference TRBV7-9 and TRBJ1-5 gives the full variable domain: DTGVSQNPRHKITKRGQNVTFRCDPISEHNRLYWYRQTLGQGPEFLTYFQNEAQLEKSRLLSDRFSAERPKGSFSTLEIQRTEQGDSAMYLCASSLDYGGTGSNQPQHFGDGTRLSIL.